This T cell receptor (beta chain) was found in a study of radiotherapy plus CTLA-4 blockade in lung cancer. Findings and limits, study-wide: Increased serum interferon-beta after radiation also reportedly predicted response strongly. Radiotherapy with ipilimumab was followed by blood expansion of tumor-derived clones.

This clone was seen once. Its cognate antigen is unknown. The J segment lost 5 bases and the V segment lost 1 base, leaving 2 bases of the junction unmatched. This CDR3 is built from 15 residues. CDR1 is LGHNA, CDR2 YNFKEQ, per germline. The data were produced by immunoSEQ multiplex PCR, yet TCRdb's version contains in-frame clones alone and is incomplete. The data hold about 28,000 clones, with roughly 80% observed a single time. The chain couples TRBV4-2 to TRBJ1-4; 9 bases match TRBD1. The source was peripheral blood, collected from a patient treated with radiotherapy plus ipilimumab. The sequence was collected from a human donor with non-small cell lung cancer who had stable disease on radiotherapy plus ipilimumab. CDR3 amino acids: CASSQGTGVNEKLFF. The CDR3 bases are TGTGCCAGCAGCCAAGGGACAGGGGTAAATGAAAAACTGTTTTTT.